The 5 T cell receptor beta chains presented below share a single source sample, sequenced in a study of shared clonotypes between healthy human individuals. TCRdb's copy holds only in-frame clones and misses some; the assay was immunoSEQ multiplex PCR. This sample yields about 470,000 clones, of which more than 75% are seen a single time; approximately 13% belongs to the top ten. The sequencing input was PBMCs. The receptors shown here come from a woman between 40 and 50 years old in good health. Some clones in this sample may be carry-over from other donors' samples.

This chain connects TRBV28 to TRBJ2-1; 9 positions match TRBD1. This CDR3 has 17 amino acids. V lost 5 bases to trimming and J lost 2 bases; unmatched junction nucleotides: 10. Germline-derived CDR1 and CDR2 are MDHEN and SYDVKM. The CDR3 is CASSALRTGDAYNEQFF. The CDR3, as DNA: TGTGCCAGCAGTGCCCTAAGGACAGGGGACGCCTACAATGAGCAGTTCTTC.

The V and J genes are TRBV7-2 and TRBJ2-1; 7 nucleotides align to TRBD2. CDR3 size: 14 residues. Germline CDR1 is SGHTA and CDR2 is FQGNSA. Trimming at V came to 5 bases and at J to 6 bases, leaving 7 bases not matched to a gene. CDR3 DNA sequence: TGTGCCAGCAGCCCACGGACTAGTCGCAATGAGCAGTTCTTC. Translated: CASSPRTSRNEQFF. Full variable domain (rest looked up from reference TRBV7-2 and TRBJ2-1): GAGVSQSPSNKVTEKGKDVELRCDPISGHTALYWYRQSLGQGLEFLIYFQGNSAPDKSGLPSDRFSAERTGGSVSTLTIQRTQQEDSAVYLCASSPRTSRNEQFFGPGTRLTVL.

The chain carries TRBV28 and TRBJ1-2, with 8 bases identical to TRBD1. This CDR3 is built from 15 residues. CDR1 is MDHEN, CDR2 SYDVKM, per germline. V lost 0 bases and J lost 4; bases outside the gene matches: 4. DNA for the CDR3: TGTGCCAGCAGTTTATGGGACAGGGTGGGCTATGGCTACACCTTC. Protein: CASSLWDRVGYGYTF.

The chain links TRBV28 to TRBJ2-6; D may be TRBD1 (6 bases). Germline V lookup: CDR1 MDHEN, CDR2 SYDVKM. V was shortened by 1 base and J by 4 bases, with 14 bases between the two germline ends. This CDR3 comprises 17 residues. CDR3 DNA: TGTGCCAGCAGTTTATCCCTAACAGGGTCCGGGGCCAACGTCCTGACTTTC. It translates to CASSLSLTGSGANVLTF. The full variable domain, rest sourced from reference TRBV28 and TRBJ2-6, is DVKVTQSSRYLVKRTGEKVFLECVQDMDHENMFWYRQDPGLGLRLIYFSYDVKMKEKGDIPEGYSVSREKKERFSLILESASTNQTSMYLCASSLSLTGSGANVLTFGAGSRLTVL.

The chain recombines TRBV19 with TRBJ2-7; 7 nucleotides agree with TRBD2. V dropped 4 bases and J dropped 3; count of bases not matched to a gene: 6. Germline lookup yields CDR1 LNHDA and CDR2 SQIVND (reference sequence). The CDR3 covers 14 residues. The chain's CDR3 is CASSNQRGNYEQYF. In nucleotides, the CDR3 is TGTGCCAGTAGTAACCAGCGGGGAAACTACGAGCAGTACTTC.